This entry lists 11 T cell receptor beta chains sequenced from one sample in a study of T cells in Graves' hyperthyroidism and ophthalmopathy. Researchers amplified the TCR beta CDR3 regions from RNA transcripts. RT-PCR in the first round (using the HTBI primer set) targeted the TCR CDR3. MiXCR, applied by TCRdb to the multiplex PCR reads, yields one record per CDR3 protein. The data show around 560,000 distinct CDR3 sequences, over 15% seen once. The sequencing input was blood. These receptors were obtained from a woman aged 18 to 35 with Graves' hyperthyroidism.

This clonotype was seen at least ten times. J is TRBJ2-2 and V is TRBV3-1; D is perhaps TRBD2 (5 bases). The CDR3 is made up of 16 amino acids. The V gene lost 0 bases and the J gene lost 5 bases, with 13 bases spanning the gap. Germline V gene lookup returns CDR1 LGHDT and CDR2 YNNKEL (reference sequence). The CDR3 here is CASSQEGGSRTGELFF. CDR3 bases: TGTGCCAGCAGCCAAGAAGGAGGAAGTCGGACCGGGGAGCTGTTTTTT.

The chain uses TRBV6-2 or TRBV6-3 and TRBJ2-7; either TRBD1 or TRBD2 may fit D (6 bases each). Trimming left V 2 bases short and J 7 bases short, with 18 bases between. CDR3 size: 15 residues. In germline, CDR1 is MNHEY, CDR2 SVGEGT. This chain's CDR3 is CASSYVRPGAREQYF. CDR3 bases: TGTGCCAGCAGTTACGTGAGACCGGGGGCGCGAGAGCAGTACTTC.

This clonotype was seen repeatedly, ten times or more. The rearrangement links TRBV7-2 to TRBJ1-1; the D is unclear. The CDR3 runs 14 residues. Trimming removed 0 bases at V and 5 bases at J, with 10 bases between. Germline CDR1 SGHTA, CDR2 FQGNSA. Written as DNA, the CDR3 is TGTGCCAGCAGCTTAGCAGTTGGGCCAACTGAAGCTTTCTTT. It translates to CASSLAVGPTEAFF.

This clonotype was seen many times. The V call is TRBV11-2, the J call TRBJ2-5; 9 nucleotides line up with TRBD1. The CDR3 loop spans 15 amino acids. Germline CDR1 SGHAT, CDR2 FQNNGV. Trimming took 4 bases from V and 7 from J; bases not matched to a gene: 10. The CDR3 DNA reads as TGTGCCAGCAGCTCCCTGGACAGGGGATCGGGGACCCAGTACTTC. Its translation: CASSSLDRGSGTQYF. The complete variable domain, with remaining parts taken from reference TRBV11-2 and TRBJ2-5, reads EAGVAQSPRYKIIEKRQSVAFWCNPISGHATLYWYQQILGQGPKLLIQFQNNGVVDDSQLPKDRFSAERLKGVDSTLKIQPAKLEDSAVYLCASSSLDRGSGTQYFGPGTRLLVL.

In this sample, this clonotype turned up many times. The chain recombines TRBV7-2 with TRBJ1-1; 8 nucleotides match TRBD1. Germline V gene sequence: CDR1 SGHTA, CDR2 FQGNSA. Unmatched junction bases numbered 6, after V lost 3 bases and J lost 0 bases. CDR3 length equals 16 residues. The CDR3 DNA is TGTGCCAGCAGCTTCTGGACAGGGAGGGTGAACACTGAAGCTTTCTTT. Encoded protein: CASSFWTGRVNTEAFF.

The sample holds a few counts of this clonotype. The V and J genes are TRBV29-1 and TRBJ2-7; 9 bases fit TRBD1. The length of the CDR3 is 15 residues. Trimming took 0 bases from V and 3 from J; bases not matched to a gene: 6. Per the germline V gene, CDR1 is SQVTM and CDR2 is ANQGSEA. Written as DNA, the CDR3 is TGCAGCGTTGAAGATCCAAGGACAGGGGTCTACGAGCAGTACTTC. Protein product: CSVEDPRTGVYEQYF.

This clonotype was detected ten times or more. V usage is TRBV7-9 and J usage is TRBJ2-1; 8 bases agree with TRBD2. CDR1 SEHNR and CDR2 FQNEAQ come from the germline V gene (reference sequence). The CDR3 length is 15 residues. J lost 1 base, V lost 5 bases, and 4 bases had no gene match. In DNA form, the CDR3 reads TGTGCCAGCAGCCCCGGGGGGGGGTCCTACAATGAGCAGTTCTTC. Amino acids: CASSPGGGSYNEQFF.

In its sample, this clonotype was seen many times. The chain links TRBV12-3 or TRBV12-4 to TRBJ2-3; 10 bases are a match to TRBD2. Trimming at V came to 1 base and at J to 7 bases, leaving 8 bases not matched to a gene. The CDR3 extends over 16 amino acids. The CDR3: CASSLVLAGKGNTQYF. As DNA, the CDR3 is TGTGCCAGCAGTTTAGTACTAGCGGGGAAGGGAAATACGCAGTATTTT.

This clonotype was recorded a few times. The CDR3 nucleotides are TGTGCCAGCAGCCAACGCTTACTAGCGGGAGTCGATGAGCAGTTCTTC. Translating it yields CASSQRLLAGVDEQFF. V usage is TRBV14 and J usage is TRBJ2-1, with 11 bases aligning to TRBD2. Germline V lookup: CDR1 SGHDN, CDR2 FVKESK. Trimming took 2 bases from V and 8 from J; bases not matched to a gene: 8. The CDR3 has 16 amino acids.

The gene calls are TRBV6-2 or TRBV6-3 and TRBJ1-1; D possibly corresponds to TRBD1 (5 bases). Germline-derived CDR1 and CDR2 are MNHEY and SVGEGT. The V end was cut by 2 bases, the J end by 1 base, with 11 bases between. This CDR3 spans 15 amino acids. CDR3 loop: CASSYPDRQNTEAFF. The CDR3 DNA reads as TGTGCCAGCAGTTACCCTGACAGACAGAACACTGAAGCTTTCTTT.

This clonotype was picked up a small number of times. The chain links TRBV4-3 to TRBJ2-5; weak D call: TRBD2 (7 bases). Germline values: CDR1 LGHNA, CDR2 YSLEER. V was pared by 1 base and J by 3 bases, with 18 bases between. The CDR3 has 17 residues. CDR3 in DNA: TGCGCCAGCAGCCAAGGGGCCGGGGGGCAAGGGGAAGAGACCCAGTACTTC. Translated: CASSQGAGGQGEETQYF.